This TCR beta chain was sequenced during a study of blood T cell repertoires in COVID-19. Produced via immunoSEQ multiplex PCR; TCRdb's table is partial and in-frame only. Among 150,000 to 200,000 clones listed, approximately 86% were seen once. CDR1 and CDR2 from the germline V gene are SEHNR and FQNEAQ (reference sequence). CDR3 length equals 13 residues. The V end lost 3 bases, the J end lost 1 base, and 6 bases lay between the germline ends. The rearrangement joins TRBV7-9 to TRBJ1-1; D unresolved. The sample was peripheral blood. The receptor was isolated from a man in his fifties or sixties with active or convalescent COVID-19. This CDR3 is CASSLEANTEAFF. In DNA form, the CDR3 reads TGTGCCAGCAGCTTGGAGGCGAACACTGAAGCTTTCTTT.